Shown below are 12 T cell receptor beta chains from a single sample sequenced in a study of T-cell reconstitution after alpha-beta-depleted transplantation in children. Preparation of the TCRbeta library involved a method that used unique molecular identifiers. MiXCR, applied by TCRdb to the PCR reads, yields one record per CDR3 protein. Among roughly 300,000 distinct CDR3 sequences listed, roughly 9.5% were seen once. Specimen: PBMCs from the stem cell graft donor, collected from the stem cell graft. These receptor sequences come from a human donor who donated a stem cell graft to a child with SCID.

The chain recombines TRBV20-1 with TRBJ2-7, with D possibly called TRBD1 or TRBD2 (5 bases each). V was trimmed by 3 bases and J by 3 bases, leaving 12 bases between them. Germline CDR1 and CDR2: DFQATT and SNEGSKA (reference sequence). The CDR3 has 13 residues. The CDR3 here is CSASRDGVYEQYF. DNA for the CDR3: TGCAGTGCTAGTCGGGACGGCGTCTACGAGCAGTACTTC.

This clonotype was seen at least ten times. The V call is TRBV6-2 or TRBV6-3, the J call TRBJ2-3, with no clear D. Germline values: CDR1 MNHEY, CDR2 SVGEGT. This CDR3 is 11 amino acids long. Trimming stripped 6 bases from V and 2 bases from J, with 3 bases between. CDR3 sequence: CASRTTDTQYF. The CDR3 region has the DNA TGTGCCAGCAGAACCACAGATACGCAGTATTTT.

This clonotype was detected many times. The V call is TRBV7-6, the J call TRBJ2-7; possibly TRBD2 for D (6 bases). V was trimmed by 5 bases and J by 5 bases, leaving 13 bases between them. The germline V gene has CDR1 SGHVS and CDR2 FNYEAQ. The CDR3 is made up of 13 amino acids. CDR3 in DNA: TGTGCCAGCAGCCTCACGGGGGTGGACGAGCAGTACTTC. Amino acids: CASSLTGVDEQYF.

This clonotype was seen more than once but under ten times. The rearrangement uses TRBV12-3 or TRBV12-4 and TRBJ1-6; D is perhaps TRBD1 (5 bases). The CDR3 is made up of 12 amino acids. V was cut by 10 bases and J by 9 bases, with 13 bases left in between. Written as DNA, the CDR3 is TGTGCCACAGGCCTGGACATTTCACCCCTCCACTTT. Its translation: CATGLDISPLHF.

This clonotype came up many times. The J gene is TRBJ1-4, the V gene TRBV20-1, with a tentative D call TRBD1 (6 bases). The V gene's germline CDR1 is DFQATT and CDR2 SNEGSKA (reference sequence). V lost 5 bases and J lost 1, with 14 bases in between. The CDR3 covers 15 residues. CDR3 sequence: CSALPKQGTNEKLFF. DNA for the CDR3: TGCAGTGCTCTCCCTAAACAGGGAACTAATGAAAAACTGTTTTTT.

The chain has TRBV2 and TRBJ2-4, with no clear D. Germline lookup yields CDR1 SNHLY and CDR2 FYNNEI. The length of the CDR3 is 15 residues. V dropped 4 bases and J dropped 0 bases, with 10 bases sitting between them. CDR3 sequence reads: CASSVSQLAKNIQYF. The CDR3 DNA reads TGTGCCAGCAGTGTGTCACAGCTAGCCAAAAACATTCAGTACTTC.

The CDR3 nucleotides read TGTGCCATCAGTGAGGGACAGGGCGTGCCGGACGAGCAGTACTTC. It encodes CAISEGQGVPDEQYF. J is TRBJ2-7 and V is TRBV10-3; TRBD1 agrees at 8 bases. CDR3 length: 15 amino acids. Looked up from germline, CDR1 is ENHRY and CDR2 is SYGVKD. J was trimmed by 5 bases and V by 2 bases; bases with no gene match: 8.

This clonotype was seen ten or more times. The chain employs TRBV9 and TRBJ2-1; 10 bases agree with TRBD1. With 2 bases clipped from V and 7 bases from J, the junction kept 3 bases outside the gene matches. The CDR3 has 14 amino acids. Germline CDR1 reads SGDLS; CDR2 reads YYNGEE. In DNA form, the CDR3 reads TGTGCCAGCAGCGTCAGGACAGGGGGTAATGAGCAGTTCTTC. Its translation is CASSVRTGGNEQFF.

At least ten counts were recorded for this clonotype. The chain joins TRBV10-3 to TRBJ1-1, with TRBD1 identical over 7 bases. Looked up from germline, CDR1 is ENHRY and CDR2 is SYGVKD. The V segment lost 3 bases and the J segment 7 bases; nucleotides outside the gene matches: 14. This CDR3 spans 16 amino acids. The CDR3 region is CAISDSSWDRAFEAFF. In DNA form, the CDR3 reads TGTGCCATCAGTGATAGTAGCTGGGACAGAGCCTTTGAAGCTTTCTTT.

This clonotype has a handful of counts. This chain uses TRBV12-3 or TRBV12-4 with TRBJ1-5, with D uncertain. The CDR3 has 15 residues. Trimming took 0 bases from V and 4 from J, leaving 10 bases between them. DNA for the CDR3: TGTGCCAGCAGTTTAGCGGACGGCCCGAATCAGCCCCAGCATTTT. The encoded protein is CASSLADGPNQPQHF.

The genes are TRBV2 and TRBJ2-2; either TRBD1 or TRBD2 may supply D (6 bases each). The CDR3 has 17 amino acids. V lost 8 bases to trimming and J lost 1 base, with 20 bases between them. Germline CDR1 and CDR2: SNHLY and FYNNEI. CDR3 in amino acids: CASFPPAGHRNTGELFF. The CDR3 DNA sequence: TGTGCCAGCTTTCCTCCTGCGGGACACCGGAACACCGGGGAGCTGTTTTTT. Full variable domain (rest looked up from reference TRBV2 and TRBJ2-2): EPEVTQTPSHQVTQMGQEVILRCVPISNHLYFYWYRQILGQKVEFLVSFYNNEISEKSEIFDDQFSVERPDGSNFTLKIRSTKLEDSAMYFCASFPPAGHRNTGELFFGEGSRLTVL.

The chain is built from TRBV12-3 or TRBV12-4 and TRBJ2-1; no clear D. The CDR3 consists of 13 residues. V lost 6 bases and J lost 9, with 15 bases in between. CDR3 nucleotide sequence: TGTGCCAGCAGGCCGGTGGTCGGCAGTGAGCAGTTCTTC. It is translated as CASRPVVGSEQFF.